Shown below are 28 T cell receptor beta chains from a single sample sequenced in a study of blood T cells in healthy people across ages (dated by TCRdb to 2015 to 2017). Receptor amplification or capture employed 5' RACE. The instrument given in TCRdb is Illumina HiSeq 2500. The second PCR ran for roughly 7 to 12 cycles and used a J-beta primer mix along with a sample-barcoded 5' primer. The public reads were quality trimmed at Q25 with fastp and then assembled into clones with MiXCR by TCRdb, keeping productive beta chains. Rows are combined by CDR3 protein, so each entry shows the most common genes and DNA. Within this sample are 750,000 to 950,000 distinct CDR3 sequences, with 20% to 30% of them counted one time only. The ten largest clones take up less than 3.5% of the sample. The same sample was also studied in work on T cells of mothers and their children.

Specimen: blood. These receptors all stem from a boy aged 5-17 years in good health.

This clonotype came up a few times. V usage is TRBV5-1 and J usage is TRBJ1-4, with D possibly being TRBD1 (5 bases). Looked up from germline, CDR1 is SGHRS and CDR2 is YFSETQ. The CDR3 is 16 residues long. With 1 base removed from V and 6 bases from J, the gap between germline ends came to 16 bases. This CDR3 reads CASSLLPGAGDEKLFF. The CDR3 DNA reads as TGCGCCAGCAGCTTGCTCCCCGGGGCTGGGGATGAAAAACTGTTTTTT.

The chain is built from TRBV4-1 and TRBJ2-5, with D maybe TRBD1 (6 bases). The CDR3 sequence is 16 residues long. V was shortened by 1 base and J by 5 bases, with 17 bases between the two germline ends. Germline V lookup: CDR1 MGHRA, CDR2 YSYEKL. The CDR3 reads CASSQVQGSRSETQYF. CDR3 coding DNA: TGCGCCAGCAGCCAAGTGCAGGGGTCGCGATCGGAGACCCAGTACTTC.

The J gene is TRBJ1-3, the V gene TRBV29-1, with TRBD1 identical over 7 bases. V dropped 6 bases and J dropped 9; count of bases not matched to a gene: 11. There are 13 residues in the CDR3. CDR1 SQVTM and CDR2 ANQGSEA come from the germline V gene. The CDR3, as DNA: TGCAGCGTCATAATGCTTCCAGGGGGCACCATATATTTT. Encoded protein: CSVIMLPGGTIYF. Full variable domain (rest looked up from reference TRBV29-1 and TRBJ1-3): SAVISQKPSRDICQRGTSLTIQCQVDSQVTMMFWYRQQPGQSLTLIATANQGSEATYESGFVIDKFPISRPNLTFSTLTVSNMSPEDSSIYLCSVIMLPGGTIYFGEGSWLTVV.

The chain links TRBV10-3 to TRBJ2-7, with a tentative D call TRBD2 (6 bases). Germline CDR1 and CDR2: ENHRY and SYGVKD. This CDR3 comprises 12 residues. Deletions cut 6 bases from V and 5 bases from J, with 11 bases between. CDR3: CAIRVEGNEQYF. CDR3 sequence (DNA): TGTGCCATCAGAGTGGAGGGGAACGAGCAGTACTTC.

The chain uses TRBV27 and TRBJ2-5; 9 nucleotides match TRBD1. The V segment lost 3 bases and the J segment 4 bases; nucleotides outside the gene matches: 6. The CDR3 extends over 15 amino acids. In germline, CDR1 is MNHEY, CDR2 SMNVEV (reference sequence). CDR3 protein: CASSLGQGPPETQYF. The CDR3 DNA sequence: TGTGCCAGCAGTTTGGGACAGGGACCACCAGAGACCCAGTACTTC.

Worth noting for this clonotype: Here the CDR3 omits its conserved ending phenylalanine or tryptophan, so a read error is the likely source. The chain is built from TRBV7-3 and TRBJ2-1, with D unclear. V was cut by 2 bases and J by 10 bases, with 12 bases left in between. Germline V gene lookup returns CDR1 SGHTA and CDR2 FQGTGA. This CDR3 spans 13 amino acids. The CDR3 region has the DNA TGTGCCAGCAGCTTAGGGGTACGAAGAGAGCAGTTCTCC. Translated: CASSLGVRREQFS.

The chain's CDR3 is CASSLWNTEAFF. As DNA, the CDR3 is TGTGCCAGCAGTTTATGGAACACTGAAGCTTTCTTT. J is TRBJ1-1 and V is TRBV28; D remains unclear. The germline CDR1 and CDR2 sequences are MDHEN and SYDVKM. The ends were cut back, 0 bases at V and 1 base at J, with 0 bases in the middle. There are 12 residues in the CDR3.

The chain joins TRBV19 to TRBJ1-1; D gene ambiguous. The V end was cut by 1 base, the J end by 1 base, with 4 bases between. The CDR3 consists of 13 residues. The V gene's germline CDR1 is LNHDA and CDR2 SQIVND (reference sequence). CDR3 DNA: TGTGCCAGTAGTATAGCAGCGAACACTGAAGCTTTCTTT. Residues: CASSIAANTEAFF.

V and J are TRBV2 and TRBJ1-5; the match to TRBD1 covers 9 bases. Germline loops: CDR1 SNHLY, CDR2 FYNNEI. Losses at the gene ends were 0 bases for V and 6 bases for J; bases not matched to a gene: 6. The CDR3 is 16 residues long. The CDR3 DNA is TGTGCCAGCAGTGAAGCTTCAGACAGGGGGATTCAGCCCCAGCATTTT. Translation: CASSEASDRGIQPQHF.

A note on this clonotype: Compared with germline, one end of the junction differs, possibly owing to a read error. The rearrangement joins TRBV12-3 or TRBV12-4 to TRBJ2-7; possible D gene TRBD1, 6 bases. Matching the DNA end better, TRBJ2-1 makes the J call doubtful. The length of the CDR3 is 15 residues. The CDR3 bases are TGCGCCAGCAGCAAAACAGGGTCTTGGGGGAATGAGCAGTTCTTC. As protein: CASSKTGSWGNEQFF.

This rearrangement joins TRBV29-1 to TRBJ2-1, with D possibly matching TRBD1 (6 bases). The CDR3 sequence is 13 residues long. The ends were cut back, 1 base at V and 10 bases at J, with 14 bases in the middle. Germline-derived CDR1 and CDR2 are SQVTM and ANQGSEA. The CDR3 is CSVEGDILEEQFF. CDR3 sequence (DNA): TGCAGCGTTGAAGGGGACATCCTTGAGGAGCAGTTCTTC.

The gene calls are TRBV13 and TRBJ1-1, with D possibly being TRBD1 (5 bases). The ends were cut back, 5 bases at V and 11 bases at J, with 21 bases in the middle. Germline V gene sequence: CDR1 PRHDT, CDR2 FYEKMQ (reference sequence). This CDR3 is 14 amino acids long. In DNA, the CDR3 is TGTGCCAGCAGCGCCCCGGGACGGTCTTTGGAGGCTTTCTTT. The encoded protein is CASSAPGRSLEAFF.

A remark on this clonotype: A read error may account for a junction end that differs from germline. The rearrangement links TRBV9 to TRBJ1-2; TRBD1 aligns across 10 bases. Germline V CDR1 and CDR2: SGDLS, YYNGEE. The CDR3 sequence is 17 residues long. CDR3 nucleotide sequence: TGTGCCGGCAGCGTCGGGACAGGGGCCGCTGGGGACTATGGCTACACCTTC. This sequence encodes CAGSVGTGAAGDYGYTF. Variable domain in full (rest from reference TRBV9 and TRBJ1-2): DSGVTQTPKHLITATGQRVTLRCSPRSGDLSVYWYQQSLDQGLQFLIQYYNGEERAKGNILERFSAQQFPDLHSELNLSSLELGDSALYFCAGSVGTGAAGDYGYTFGSGTRLTVV.

This clonotype was seen a few times. The gene calls are TRBV20-1 and TRBJ2-5, with D unresolved. Between the trimmed V and J ends, which lost 6 bases and 4 bases, there was a span of 12 bases. Germline-derived CDR1 and CDR2 are DFQATT and SNEGSKA (reference sequence). The CDR3 is 12 residues long. The DNA for the CDR3 is TGCAGTGCGAGCACTAAGGGAGAGACCCAGTACTTC. Translating it yields CSASTKGETQYF.

The chain has TRBV12-3 or TRBV12-4 and TRBJ2-3, with TRBD1 identical over 8 bases. V trimming: 1 base; J trimming: 8 bases; junction bases outside the gene matches: 14. The CDR3 consists of 17 residues. In nucleotides, the CDR3 is TGTGCCAGCAGTTTAGGCAAGGACAGGGTTACCCTGGGTACGCAGTATTTT. Its protein is CASSLGKDRVTLGTQYF.

This clonotype was observed a few times. The chain employs TRBV6-2 or TRBV6-3 and TRBJ1-6, with TRBD1 matching over 8 bases. V dropped 4 bases and J dropped 4; count of bases not matched to a gene: 6. The V gene's germline CDR1 is MNHEY and CDR2 SVGEGT. This CDR3 is 16 amino acids long. Here the CDR3 reads CASSSGQGPYNSPLHF. In DNA form, the CDR3 reads TGTGCCAGCAGTTCAGGACAGGGACCTTATAATTCACCCCTCCACTTT.

This clonotype was counted ten times or more. The J gene is TRBJ1-1, the V gene TRBV9; no definite D call. CDR3 length: 12 amino acids. Germline V gene data show CDR1 as SGDLS and CDR2 as YYNGEE. The V gene lost 4 bases and the J gene lost 3 bases, with 7 bases spanning the gap. The CDR3 region is CASSLEDTEAFF. CDR3 DNA: TGTGCCAGCAGCCTTGAGGACACTGAAGCTTTCTTT.

This chain connects TRBV28 to TRBJ1-1, with a weak D call TRBD1 (5 bases). The germline V gene has CDR1 MDHEN and CDR2 SYDVKM. V shed 4 bases and J shed 1 base, with 10 bases lying between them. The CDR3 contains 14 residues. The CDR3 bases are TGTGCCAGCAGTTCCGGGACGAAGAACACTGAAGCTTTCTTT. This gives the protein CASSSGTKNTEAFF.

V usage is TRBV11-2 and J usage is TRBJ2-6; D call uncertain. This CDR3 comprises 15 residues. Trimming removed 5 bases at V and 0 bases at J, with 8 bases between. The germline V gene encodes CDR1 SGHAT and CDR2 FQNNGV. The CDR3 region has the DNA TGTGCCAGCAGCCGACGGAACTCTGGGGCCAACGTCCTGACTTTC. This sequence encodes CASSRRNSGANVLTF.

The J gene is TRBJ1-4, the V gene TRBV7-2, with no clear D. The CDR3 sequence is 13 residues long. V gave up 4 bases and J gave up 0 bases, with 3 bases separating them. The V gene's germline CDR1 is SGHTA and CDR2 FQGNSA. CDR3 coding DNA: TGTGCCAGCAGCTGGTCAACTAATGAAAAACTGTTTTTT. Its translation: CASSWSTNEKLFF.

V gene TRBV20-1 combines with J gene TRBJ2-1; no firm D call. The CDR3 runs 13 residues. Germline V lookup: CDR1 DFQATT, CDR2 SNEGSKA (reference sequence). V was clipped by 0 bases and J by 7 bases, with 10 bases between them. CDR3 loop: CSARDPLRNEQFF. In nucleotides, the CDR3 is TGCAGTGCTAGAGATCCCCTAAGGAATGAGCAGTTCTTC.

In its sample, this clonotype was seen a few times. CDR3 coding DNA: TGCAGTGCTAGCAGAAGGGACAGCTTTACGGAGCCCCAGCATTTT. This gives the protein CSASRRDSFTEPQHF. This chain connects TRBV20-1 to TRBJ1-5, with 7 nucleotides matching TRBD1. CDR1 is DFQATT and CDR2 is SNEGSKA in the germline V gene (reference sequence). With V trimmed by 3 bases and J by 8 bases, 13 bases remained unmatched. There are 15 residues in the CDR3.

This clonotype was detected a few times. The rearrangement joins TRBV7-9 to TRBJ2-5, with D maybe TRBD1 (5 bases). The CDR3 spans 17 residues. The germline gives CDR1 SEHNR, CDR2 FQNEAQ (reference sequence). With 1 base removed from V and 2 bases from J, the gap between germline ends came to 17 bases. The CDR3 DNA sequence: TGTGCCAGCAGCTTAGTTTCGACAGCAAGCAGGCAAGAGACCCAGTACTTC. This sequence encodes CASSLVSTASRQETQYF.

There are a few counts of this clonotype. V and J are TRBV27 and TRBJ1-2, with D tentatively TRBD1 (6 bases). V lost 11 bases and J lost 5, with 21 bases in between. This CDR3 region has 14 residues. Per germline, CDR1 MNHEY and CDR2 SMNVEV (reference sequence). The CDR3 region is CASTGAGGPYGYTF. CDR3 DNA sequence: TGTGCCTCCACCGGGGCGGGGGGGCCGTATGGCTACACCTTC.

In its sample, this clonotype was seen a few times. This sequence joins TRBV28 and TRBJ2-7; either TRBD1 or TRBD2 may fit D (5 bases each). CDR3 length equals 13 residues. Trimming took off 5 bases at V and 3 bases at J, with 11 bases between the two ends. Germline CDR1 is MDHEN and CDR2 is SYDVKM. The DNA for the CDR3 is TGTGCCAGCAGTATCCGGGACGGCTACGAGCAGTACTTC. It yields the protein CASSIRDGYEQYF.

This clonotype was picked up a small number of times. The chain joins TRBV13 to TRBJ2-5; TRBD1 or TRBD2 may be the D gene (6 bases each). Near its end, the DNA agrees better with TRBJ2-7, so the J call may be wrong. This CDR3 region has 16 residues. From germline, CDR1 is PRHDT and CDR2 FYEKMQ (reference sequence). As DNA, the CDR3 is TGTGCCAGCAGCTTGGGGAGGCGCAGGGGCTCCTACGAGCAGTACTTC. Encoded protein: CASSLGRRRGSYEQYF.

This clonotype has only a few counts. The V and J genes are TRBV28 and TRBJ2-7; 7 bases fit TRBD1. The J segment lost 8 bases and the V segment lost 6 bases, leaving 10 bases of the junction unmatched. The CDR3 totals 13 residues. Germline V lookup: CDR1 MDHEN, CDR2 SYDVKM. CDR3 bases: TGTGCCAGCAGCGCACAGGGGCCTCTCAAGCAGTACTTC. Amino acids: CASSAQGPLKQYF. The variable domain in full, with the rest retrieved from reference TRBV28 and TRBJ2-7, is DVKVTQSSRYLVKRTGEKVFLECVQDMDHENMFWYRQDPGLGLRLIYFSYDVKMKEKGDIPEGYSVSREKKERFSLILESASTNQTSMYLCASSAQGPLKQYFGPGTRLTVT.

This rearrangement joins TRBV7-3 to TRBJ2-1, with D perhaps matching TRBD1 (6 bases). This CDR3 has 13 residues. V dropped 5 bases and J dropped 12 bases, with 17 bases sitting between them. Per the germline V gene, CDR1 is SGHTA and CDR2 is FQGTGA. The CDR3 loop is CASSPTVEGGQFF. The CDR3 DNA reads TGTGCCAGCAGCCCTACGGTGGAAGGGGGGCAGTTCTTC.